The rows below give T cell receptor beta chains drawn from one sample of a study of T cells in Graves' hyperthyroidism and ophthalmopathy. TCRdb used MiXCR to reprocess the multiplex PCR reads, holding one entry per CDR3 protein. In the table there are about 510,000 distinct CDR3 sequences, around 15% of which are singletons. Material: blood. Receptors were obtained from a woman aged 40 to 50 with Graves' hyperthyroidism. Both conserved end residues are part of each CDR3. The D gene is left open where the match is weak. Clone size is shown for a subset of rows, as once, few, many or a class of expanded clone.

abundance	j_gene	v_gene	d_gene	CDR3aa	CDR3nt
many	TRBJ1-3	TRBV30	-	CAWGGAFSGNTIYF	TGTGCCTGGGGAGGGGCCTTCTCTGGAAACACCATATATTTT
many	TRBJ2-7	TRBV5-6	TRBD1	CASSSGQVSKEQYF	TGTGCCAGCAGCTCGGGACAGGTGTCTAAAGAGCAGTACTTC
many	TRBJ2-5	TRBV7-8	TRBD2	CASSLARSGGLADSENLETQYF	TGTGCCAGCAGCTTAGCAAGAAGCGGGGGACTAGCGGATTCCGAGAACTTAGAGACCCAGTACTTC
many	TRBJ2-1	TRBV20-1	TRBD1	CSAPETGADEQFF	TGCAGTGCTCCCGAGACAGGGGCGGATGAGCAGTTCTTC
many	TRBJ2-1	TRBV5-1	-	CASSPAYGLRDPYNEQFF	TGCGCCAGCAGCCCGGCTTATGGACTGCGGGACCCCTACAATGAGCAGTTCTTC
many	TRBJ1-1	TRBV3-1	-	CASSQEPTGRRTEAFF	TGTGCCAGCAGCCAAGAACCGACGGGACGTCGCACTGAAGCTTTCTTT
many	TRBJ1-4	TRBV29-1	-	CSVEELQGDEKLFF	TGCAGCGTTGAAGAACTCCAGGGTGATGAAAAACTGTTTTTT
few	TRBJ2-5	TRBV24-1	-	CATSDFGSQETQYF	TGTGCCACCAGTGATTTTGGGTCCCAAGAGACCCAGTACTTC
-	TRBJ1-5	TRBV2	TRBD1	CASRWDREQPQHF	TGTGCCAGCAGATGGGACAGGGAACAGCCCCAGCATTTT
-	TRBJ2-1	TRBV10-2	-	CASSGLGLHNEQFF	TGCGCCAGCAGTGGACTGGGACTCCACAATGAGCAGTTCTTC
many	TRBJ2-3	TRBV5-1	TRBD2	CASRPSRGGADTQYF	TGCGCCAGCAGACCATCTCGGGGAGGGGCAGATACGCAGTATTTT
few	TRBJ1-1	TRBV6-1	TRBD1	CASRGPGQGGWNTEAFF	TGTGCCAGCAGGGGTCCGGGACAGGGAGGATGGAACACTGAAGCTTTCTTT
-	TRBJ1-2	TRBV12-3/TRBV12-4	-	CASSEAPGTYGYTF	TGTGCCAGCAGTGAAGCTCCCGGGACCTATGGCTACACCTTC
-	TRBJ2-3	TRBV29-1	-	CSVVRTSTDTQYF	TGCAGCGTTGTCAGGACTAGCACAGATACGCAGTATTTT
-	TRBJ2-1	TRBV5-1	TRBD2	CASSLAGLAGTPYNEQFF	TGCGCCAGCAGCTTGGCAGGACTAGCGGGAACTCCCTACAATGAGCAGTTCTTC
-	TRBJ2-7	TRBV28	TRBD1	CASSSDRGFYEQYF	TGTGCCAGCAGTTCCGACAGGGGATTCTACGAGCAGTACTTC
many	TRBJ2-2	TRBV28	TRBD2	CASSTGLAGGYNTGELFF	TGTGCCAGCAGTACGGGACTAGCGGGAGGGTACAACACCGGGGAGCTGTTTTTT
many	TRBJ2-5	TRBV7-8	-	CASSLLTDRVETQYF	TGTGCCAGCAGCTTATTGACAGACCGGGTGGAGACCCAGTACTTC
many	TRBJ2-7	TRBV2	TRBD2	CASSEKTSGIVSYEQYF	TGTGCCAGCAGTGAAAAGACTAGCGGGATCGTGTCCTACGAGCAGTACTTC
many	TRBJ2-2	TRBV28	-	CASSLFDTGELFF	TGTGCCAGCAGCTTATTCGACACCGGGGAGCTGTTTTTT
many	TRBJ1-1	TRBV3-1	-	CASSQDYMNTEAFF	TGTGCCAGCAGCCAAGATTACATGAACACTGAAGCTTTCTTT
many	TRBJ1-1	TRBV7-2	-	CASSLVSGGNTEAFF	TGTGCCAGCAGCTTAGTATCAGGTGGGAACACTGAAGCTTTCTTT
many	TRBJ2-1	TRBV30	-	CAWNKGGQQFF	TGTGCCTGGAATAAAGGGGGTCAGCAGTTCTTC
few	TRBJ2-1	TRBV24-1	TRBD2	CATSDSGRAANEQFF	TGTGCCACCAGTGATAGCGGGAGGGCCGCCAATGAGCAGTTCTTC
-	TRBJ2-7	TRBV6-1	TRBD1	CASSLGVLTGGSYEQYF	TGTGCCAGCAGTCTAGGGGTTTTGACAGGGGGTTCCTACGAGCAGTACTTC
many	TRBJ2-3	TRBV5-1	TRBD2	CASSLNGLAGNLRDTQYF	TGCGCCAGCAGCTTGAATGGACTAGCGGGAAACTTGAGAGATACGCAGTATTTT
-	TRBJ2-1	TRBV5-1	TRBD2	CASSYLSGNSYNEQFF	TGCGCCAGCAGCTACTTAAGCGGGAACTCCTACAATGAGCAGTTCTTC
-	TRBJ2-7	TRBV29-1	-	CSATGTSRDSEQYF	TGCAGCGCTACAGGGACCTCCCGGGACTCCGAGCAGTACTTC
many	TRBJ2-2	TRBV7-2	-	CASSLGGAGAGELFF	TGTGCCAGCAGCTTAGGGGGGGCGGGAGCCGGGGAGCTGTTTTTT
many	TRBJ2-1	TRBV28	TRBD2	CASRTKIAGVYNNEQFF	TGTGCCAGCAGAACCAAAATAGCGGGAGTCTACAACAATGAGCAGTTCTTC
few	TRBJ2-1	TRBV20-1	-	CSATRTGLAGLDNEQFF	TGCAGTGCTACCAGGACAGGGCTGGCGGGACTAGACAATGAGCAGTTCTTC
many	TRBJ1-4	TRBV3-1	TRBD1	CASSQDGDRGNEKLFF	TGTGCCAGCAGCCAAGACGGGGACAGGGGTAATGAAAAACTGTTTTTT
many	TRBJ2-2	TRBV5-6	-	CASSLSLNTGELFF	TGTGCCAGCAGCTTGTCGCTGAACACCGGGGAGCTGTTTTTT
many	TRBJ2-2	TRBV6-1	-	CASRLQGSGTGELFF	TGTGCCAGCAGACTCCAGGGTAGCGGCACCGGGGAGCTGTTTTTT
many	TRBJ2-3	TRBV7-8	-	CASSLGPTDTQYF	TGTGCCAGCAGCTTAGGACCGACAGATACGCAGTATTTT
-	TRBJ1-5	TRBV20-1	TRBD1	CSARDRTGRGPQHF	TGCAGTGCTAGAGATCGGACAGGGCGTGGGCCCCAGCATTTT
-	TRBJ1-5	TRBV24-1	-	CATRGGQNQPQHF	TGTGCCACCAGAGGTGGGCAGAATCAGCCCCAGCATTTT
many	TRBJ2-4	TRBV28	TRBD2	CASSFSPSGHIQYF	TGTGCCAGCAGTTTCTCCCCTAGCGGACACATTCAGTACTTC
many	TRBJ2-7	TRBV28	TRBD1	CASRTTGGAYEQYF	TGTGCCAGCAGAACGACAGGGGGGGCCTACGAGCAGTACTTC
many	TRBJ1-2	TRBV6-1	-	CASSEVAGEGYGYTF	TGTGCCAGCAGTGAAGTCGCAGGGGAGGGCTATGGCTACACCTTC
-	TRBJ1-2	TRBV15	TRBD1	CATSARDSYGYTF	TGTGCCACCAGCGCCCGGGACAGCTATGGCTACACCTTC
-	TRBJ2-1	TRBV11-2	TRBD2	CASRSSGYNEQFF	TGTGCCAGCAGATCTAGCGGCTACAATGAGCAGTTCTTC
many	TRBJ1-4	TRBV18	TRBD1	CASSQGAREKLFF	TGTGCCAGCTCACAGGGGGCGCGCGAAAAACTGTTTTTT
few	TRBJ1-1	TRBV12-3/TRBV12-4	TRBD1	CASSLGTVAQAFF	TGTGCCAGCAGTCTAGGGACAGTAGCTCAAGCTTTCTTT
many	TRBJ2-3	TRBV20-1	TRBD2	CSEQLAGGLTDTQYF	TGCAGTGAGCAACTAGCGGGAGGGCTCACAGATACGCAGTATTTT
-	TRBJ2-5	TRBV20-1	TRBD2	CSARTAGRGSETQYF	TGCAGTGCTAGAACGGCGGGGAGGGGATCAGAGACCCAGTACTTC
few	TRBJ1-3	TRBV12-5	-	CASGPPGSSGNTIYF	TGTGCTAGTGGTCCTCCGGGGAGCTCTGGAAACACCATATATTTT
few	TRBJ1-3	TRBV6-2/TRBV6-3	-	CATSKAPDRNTIYF	TGTGCCACCAGTAAAGCTCCGGACCGAAACACCATATATTTT
-	TRBJ2-1	TRBV27	TRBD1	CASRSLTGVQHSYNEQFF	TGTGCCAGCAGGAGTCTCACAGGGGTCCAACACTCCTACAATGAGCAGTTCTTC
-	TRBJ2-5	TRBV11-2	TRBD2	CASSFGGVQQETQYF	TGTGCCAGCAGCTTCGGGGGGGTCCAGCAAGAGACCCAGTACTTC
-	TRBJ2-1	TRBV11-1	TRBD1	CASRSGQGGSYNEQFF	TGTGCCAGCAGGTCAGGACAGGGAGGCTCCTACAATGAGCAGTTCTTC
-	TRBJ2-3	TRBV7-9	TRBD2	CASLDTSVSTDTQYF	TGTGCCAGCCTCGACACTAGCGTTAGCACAGATACGCAGTATTTT
many	TRBJ1-2	TRBV7-2	TRBD1	CASSLGGQISMGYTF	TGTGCCAGCAGCTTAGGGGGACAGATCTCCATGGGCTACACCTTC